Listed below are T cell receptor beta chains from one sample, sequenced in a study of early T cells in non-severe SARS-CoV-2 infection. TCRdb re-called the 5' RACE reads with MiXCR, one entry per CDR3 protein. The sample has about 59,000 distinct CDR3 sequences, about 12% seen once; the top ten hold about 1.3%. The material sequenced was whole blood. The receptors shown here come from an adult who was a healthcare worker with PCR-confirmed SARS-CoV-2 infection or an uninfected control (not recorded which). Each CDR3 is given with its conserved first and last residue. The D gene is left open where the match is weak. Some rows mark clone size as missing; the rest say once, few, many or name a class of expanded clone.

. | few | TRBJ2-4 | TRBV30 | CAWSLAGGLPTVRRAKNIQYF | TGTGCCTGGAGTTTGGCAGGGGGGCTACCGACCGTCCGTAGAGCCAAAAACATTCAGTACTTC
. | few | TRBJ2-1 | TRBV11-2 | CASSLEGAAYNEQFF | TGTGCCAGCAGCTTAGAGGGGGCGGCCTACAATGAGCAGTTCTTC
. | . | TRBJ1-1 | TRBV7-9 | CASSFGAEAFF | TGTGCCAGCAGCTTCGGGGCCGAAGCTTTCTTT
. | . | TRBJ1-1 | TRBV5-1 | CASSLDRSLGAFF | TGCGCCAGCAGCTTGGATCGTTCACTGGGGGCTTTCTTT
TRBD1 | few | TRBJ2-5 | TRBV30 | CAWGQAQTQYF | TGTGCCTGGGGACAGGCGCAGACCCAGTACTTC
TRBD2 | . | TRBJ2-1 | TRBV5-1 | CASSLATGGTSYNEQFF | TGCGCCAGCAGCTTGGCCACGGGGGGTACCTCGTACAATGAGCAGTTCTTC
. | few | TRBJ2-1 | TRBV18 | CASSPRRSNEQFF | TGTGCCAGCTCACCACGGCGGAGTAATGAGCAGTTCTTC
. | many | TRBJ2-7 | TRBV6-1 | CASSDPQGARYEQYF | TGTGCCAGCAGTGACCCTCAGGGAGCCAGATACGAGCAGTACTTC
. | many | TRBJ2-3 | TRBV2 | CASSERFPGGATDTQYF | TGTGCCAGCAGTGAAAGGTTTCCAGGCGGGGCCACAGATACGCAGTATTTT
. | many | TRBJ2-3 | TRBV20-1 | CSARRGEATDTQYF | TGCAGTGCTAGAAGGGGGGAGGCGACAGATACGCAGTATTTT
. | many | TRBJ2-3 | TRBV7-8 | CASSARAPSDTQYF | TGTGCCAGCAGCGCTAGGGCCCCTTCAGATACGCAGTATTTT
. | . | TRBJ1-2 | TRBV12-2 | CASRQGTWWSPYGYTF | TGTGCAAGTCGGCAAGGGACTTGGTGGTCCCCCTATGGCTACACCTTC
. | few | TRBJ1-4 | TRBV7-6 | CANQRGHNEKLFF | TGTGCCAACCAAAGGGGCCACAATGAAAAACTGTTTTTT
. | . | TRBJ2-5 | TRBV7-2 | CASSSVLETQYF | TGTGCCAGCAGCTCTGTCTTGGAGACCCAGTACTTC
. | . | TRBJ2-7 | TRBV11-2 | CASSFRGTSYEQYF | TGTGCCAGCAGCTTTCGGGGTACCTCCTACGAGCAGTACTTC
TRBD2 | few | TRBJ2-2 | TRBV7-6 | CASSVAGTSGGTGELFF | TGTGCCAGCAGCGTAGCCGGGACTAGCGGGGGCACCGGGGAGCTGTTTTTT
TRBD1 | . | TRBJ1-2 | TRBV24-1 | CATSGGDRVDYGYTF | TGTGCCACCAGTGGAGGGGACAGGGTGGACTATGGCTACACCTTC
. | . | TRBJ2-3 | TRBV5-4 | CASSPLKDTDTQYF | TGTGCCAGCAGCCCACTTAAAGACACAGATACGCAGTATTTT
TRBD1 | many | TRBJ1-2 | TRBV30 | CAWRSGQRYGYTF | TGTGCCTGGAGATCGGGACAGAGGTATGGCTACACCTTC
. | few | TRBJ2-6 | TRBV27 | CASSLIHPTAWDRANVLTF | TGTGCCAGCAGTTTAATTCACCCTACAGCGTGGGATCGGGCCAACGTCCTGACTTTC
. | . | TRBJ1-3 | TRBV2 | CANSVNAGAGNTIYF | TGTGCCAACAGTGTCAACGCAGGGGCGGGAAACACCATATATTTT
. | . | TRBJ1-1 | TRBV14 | CASSPSPGTLAAFF | TGTGCCAGCAGCCCGTCCCCGGGGACTCTGGCGGCTTTCTTT
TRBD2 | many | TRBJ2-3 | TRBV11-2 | CASSLAGGGTDTQYF | TGTGCCAGCAGCTTAGCTGGCGGGGGTACAGATACGCAGTATTTT
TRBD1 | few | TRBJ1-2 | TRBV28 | CASSSHPRGLYGYTF | TGTGCCAGCAGTTCGCACCCCAGGGGGCTGTATGGCTACACCTTC
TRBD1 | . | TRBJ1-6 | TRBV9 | CASSDSGTGISPLHF | TGTGCCAGCAGCGATTCGGGGACAGGCATTTCACCCCTCCACTTT
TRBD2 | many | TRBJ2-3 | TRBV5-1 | CASSGLAGGPTQYF | TGCGCCAGCAGCGGACTAGCGGGGGGTCCAACGCAGTATTTT
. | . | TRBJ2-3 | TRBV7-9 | CASSEPVGGSTDTQYF | TGTGCCAGCAGCGAGCCGGTGGGCGGCAGCACAGATACGCAGTATTTT
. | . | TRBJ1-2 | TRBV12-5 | CASGLVPAGRFYGYTF | TGTGCTAGTGGTTTGGTACCTGCAGGCCGATTCTATGGCTACACCTTC
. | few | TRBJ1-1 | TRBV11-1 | CASSLVVGNTEAFF | TGTGCCAGCAGCTTAGTTGTGGGGAACACTGAAGCTTTCTTT
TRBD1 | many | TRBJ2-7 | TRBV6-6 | CASRTGQGSYEQYF | TGTGCCAGCAGGACCGGACAGGGGTCCTACGAGCAGTACTTC
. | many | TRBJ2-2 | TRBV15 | CATSRDSGTDTGELFF | TGTGCCACCAGCAGAGATTCCGGGACTGACACCGGGGAGCTGTTTTTT
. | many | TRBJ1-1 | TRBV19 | CASSTPKSGGTEAFF | TGTGCCAGTAGTACCCCGAAGAGCGGGGGCACTGAAGCTTTCTTT
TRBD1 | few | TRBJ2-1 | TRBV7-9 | CASSHGSGTGGGTTHYNEQFF | TGTGCCAGCAGCCACGGAAGCGGGACAGGGGGCGGGACTACCCACTACAATGAGCAGTTCTTC
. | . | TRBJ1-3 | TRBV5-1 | CASSDQGISGNTIYF | TGCGCCAGCAGCGATCAAGGAATCTCTGGAAACACCATATATTTT
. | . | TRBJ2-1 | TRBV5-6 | CASSSRVGEQFF | TGTGCCAGCAGCTCCAGGGTCGGGGAGCAGTTCTTC
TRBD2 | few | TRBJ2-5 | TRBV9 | CASTRAGGRETQYF | TGTGCCAGCACCAGAGCGGGGGGACGAGAGACCCAGTACTTC
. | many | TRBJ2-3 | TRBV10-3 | CAIRRGKTDTQYF | TGTGCCATCCGGAGGGGCAAAACAGATACGCAGTATTTT
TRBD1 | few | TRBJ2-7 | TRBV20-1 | CSASFWTGISYEQYF | TGCAGTGCTAGTTTCTGGACAGGGATTTCCTACGAGCAGTACTTC
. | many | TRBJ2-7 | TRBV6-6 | CASRSPDRLVTYEQYF | TGTGCCAGCAGATCTCCGGATAGACTGGTAACCTACGAGCAGTACTTC
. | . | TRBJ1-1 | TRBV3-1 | CASSRSATEAFF | TGTGCCAGCAGCCGAAGTGCCACTGAAGCTTTCTTT
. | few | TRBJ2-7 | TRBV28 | CASSPVTYEQYF | TGTGCCAGCAGCCCCGTAACCTACGAGCAGTACTTC
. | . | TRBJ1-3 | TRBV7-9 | CASSLLGGVSGNTIYF | TGTGCCAGCAGCTTACTCGGGGGAGTATCTGGAAACACCATATATTTT
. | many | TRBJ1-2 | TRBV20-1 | CSAFIGHNYGYTF | TGCAGTGCCTTTATAGGCCATAACTATGGCTACACCTTC
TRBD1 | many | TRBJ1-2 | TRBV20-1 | CSARTGQGYGYTF | TGCAGTGCTAGGACGGGACAGGGTTACGGCTACACCTTC
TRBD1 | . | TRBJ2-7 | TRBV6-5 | CAVQGGQLYEQYF | TGTGCCGTACAGGGGGGACAGCTCTACGAGCAGTACTTC
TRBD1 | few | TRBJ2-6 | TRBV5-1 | CASSWTLGQAGANVLTF | TGCGCCAGCAGCTGGACGTTGGGACAGGCCGGGGCCAACGTCCTGACTTTC
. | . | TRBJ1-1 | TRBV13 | CASSLRVAEAFF | TGTGCCAGCAGCTTGAGGGTAGCCGAAGCTTTCTTT
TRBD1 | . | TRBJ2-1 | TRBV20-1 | CSALTGTGSNAEQFF | TGCAGTGCCCTTACCGGGACAGGGAGTAATGCTGAGCAGTTCTTC